Detailed here is one T cell receptor beta chain. These data are taken from a study of cytotoxic CD8 clonotypes in ibrutinib-treated CLL. Measured with immunoSEQ multiplex PCR; TCRdb has only the in-frame clones, and not every one. Found here are some 85,000 clones, 77% of them singletons; the top ten hold 20% to 25%. V lost 3 bases, J lost 7 bases, and 6 bases stayed unmatched. The CDR3 extends over 14 amino acids. CDR1 MNHNY and CDR2 SVGAGI come from the germline V gene (reference sequence). The sequence was collected from a human donor with chronic lymphocytic leukemia. The chain is built from TRBV6-6 and TRBJ2-4, with 7 bases that match TRBD2. The material sequenced was PBMCs, taken after 24 months of ibrutinib treatment. The CDR3 is CASSYGGRENIQYF. DNA of the CDR3: TGTGCCAGCAGTTATGGGGGGAGGGAGAACATTCAGTACTTC.